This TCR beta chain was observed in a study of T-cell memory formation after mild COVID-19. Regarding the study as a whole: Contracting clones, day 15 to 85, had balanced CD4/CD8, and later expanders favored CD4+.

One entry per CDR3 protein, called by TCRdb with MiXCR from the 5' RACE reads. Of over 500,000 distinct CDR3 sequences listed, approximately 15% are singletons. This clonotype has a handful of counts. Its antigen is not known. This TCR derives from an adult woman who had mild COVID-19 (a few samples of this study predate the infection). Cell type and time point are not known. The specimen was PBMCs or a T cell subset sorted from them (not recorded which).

The CDR3 reads CSVENDRGWTEAFF. The CDR3 DNA follows: TGCAGCGTTGAAAATGACAGGGGATGGACTGAAGCTTTCTTT. The chain uses TRBV29-1 and TRBJ1-1; 8 bases are shared with TRBD1. The germline V gene has CDR1 SQVTM and CDR2 ANQGSEA. CDR3 length equals 14 residues. With 2 bases clipped from V and 5 bases from J, the junction kept 7 bases outside the gene matches.